These 24 T cell receptor beta chains came from one sample sequenced in a study of T cells in Graves' hyperthyroidism and ophthalmopathy. Amplification targeted TCR beta CDR3 regions from RNA transcripts. The study used the HTBI primer set for a first-round RT-PCR of the TCR CDR3. A single record per CDR3 protein comes from TCRdb applying MiXCR to the multiplex PCR reads. The repertoire holds about 500,000 distinct CDR3 sequences, with around 50% as singletons. Sequenced input: peripheral blood or thyroid tissue (not recorded which). These receptors came from an adult woman with Graves' disease, either hyperthyroidism or ophthalmopathy (not recorded which).

This clonotype was observed a single time. The chain joins TRBV15 to TRBJ2-7; a possible D gene is TRBD1 (6 bases). This CDR3 contains 12 residues. Germline V CDR1 and CDR2: LNHNV, YYDKDF (reference sequence). The germline V and J ends were trimmed by 3 bases and 6 bases, with 9 bases remaining between them. The CDR3, as DNA: TGTGCCACCAGCAGTCCCAGGGGCGAGCAGTACTTC. The encoded protein is CATSSPRGEQYF. The full variable domain, with the rest looked up from reference TRBV15 and TRBJ2-7, is DAMVIQNPRYQVTQFGKPVTLSCSQTLNHNVMYWYQQKSSQAPKLLFHYYDKDFNNEADTPDNFQSRRPNTSFCFLDIRSPGLGDTAMYLCATSSPRGEQYFGPGTRLTVT.

The V call is TRBV10-1, the J call TRBJ2-7, with D unclear. V lost 0 bases and J 5 bases, leaving 5 bases between the germline ends. The CDR3 is made up of 12 amino acids. In germline, CDR1 is WNHNN, CDR2 SYGVQD (reference sequence). The CDR3 is CASSESSHEQYF. The CDR3 DNA reads as TGCGCCAGCAGTGAGTCGTCTCACGAGCAGTACTTC.

This clonotype was seen a single time. The V gene is TRBV29-1, the J gene TRBJ1-1; D is unclear. V lost 7 bases, J lost 1 base, and 7 bases lay in between. The CDR3 runs to 11 residues. Looked up from germline, CDR1 is SQVTM and CDR2 is ANQGSEA. Here the CDR3 DNA reads TGCAGCGCCACTCCGAACACTGAAGCTTTCTTT. Encoded protein: CSATPNTEAFF.

This clonotype was recorded at least ten times. V usage is TRBV9 and J usage is TRBJ1-1; perhaps TRBD1 as D (5 bases). The CDR3 is made up of 15 amino acids. The V and J ends lost 0 bases and 0 bases respectively, with 9 bases between them. Per the germline V gene, CDR1 is SGDLS and CDR2 is YYNGEE. The DNA for the CDR3 is TGTGCCAGCAGCGTAGGAGGGGTTATGAACACTGAAGCTTTCTTT. Its protein product is CASSVGGVMNTEAFF.

The chain carries TRBV6-6 and TRBJ2-5, with D tentatively TRBD2 (6 bases). This CDR3 comprises 10 residues. CDR1 and CDR2 (germline): MNHNY, SVGAGI (reference sequence). With 4 bases removed from V and 9 bases from J, the gap between germline ends came to 6 bases. The CDR3 DNA follows: TGTGCCAGCAGTTCGGGGGCCCAGTACTTC. Translating it yields CASSSGAQYF.

This clonotype was seen many times. The genes are TRBV5-1 and TRBJ1-2; D gene unclear. The CDR3 loop spans 14 amino acids. V was clipped by 0 bases and J by 8 bases, with 14 bases between them. Germline CDR1 is SGHRS and CDR2 is YFSETQ. CDR3 DNA: TGCGCCAGCAGCTTGGAGGTCAACTTGGGGGGCTACACCTTC. Protein: CASSLEVNLGGYTF.

Many counts were recorded for this clonotype. A junction boundary mismatches the germline segment, possibly from a read error. The chain is built from TRBV7-7 and TRBJ2-5, with 9 nucleotides matching TRBD2. The CDR3 extends over 16 amino acids. Germline CDR1 and CDR2: SSHAT and FNYEAQ (reference sequence). The DNA of the CDR3 is TGTGCTAGCAGCCCGCTGGGGCTAGCGGGAAAAGAGACCCAGTACTTC. Translating gives CASSPLGLAGKETQYF.

This clonotype was seen a handful of times. The rearrangement uses TRBV15 and TRBJ1-1; TRBD1 is a possible D gene (6 bases). CDR1 and CDR2 (germline): LNHNV, YYDKDF (reference sequence). The CDR3 is 14 residues long. Trimming removed 1 base from V and 11 bases from J, with 17 bases in between. CDR3: CATSRGTNHRDAFF. CDR3 DNA: TGTGCCACCAGCAGAGGGACAAACCACAGGGACGCTTTCTTT.

For this clonotype: An end of the junction does not agree with germline; a read error may underlie this. V and J are TRBV6-2 or TRBV6-3 and TRBJ1-1; D remains unclear. CDR3 length equals 14 residues. Per germline, CDR1 MNHEY and CDR2 SVGEGT. The CDR3 nucleotides read TGTGCCAGCGGGCCTCATCTGGGAGGCTCTGAAGCCTTCTTT. It codes for CASGPHLGGSEAFF.

The chain has TRBV19 and TRBJ2-7; D is ambiguous. From germline, CDR1 is LNHDA and CDR2 SQIVND (reference sequence). The V end lost 9 bases, the J end lost 9 bases, and 18 bases lay between the germline ends. The CDR3 totals 12 residues. The CDR3 nucleotides are TGTGCCAGCAGCCACCTTACCACGTGGCAGTACTTC. Translated: CASSHLTTWQYF.

This clonotype was counted many times. This chain links TRBV4-1 with TRBJ1-6, with 9 bases aligning to TRBD1. Trimming cost V 4 bases and J 10 bases; bases outside gene matches: 11. Germline lookup yields CDR1 MGHRA and CDR2 YSYEKL. This CDR3 has 16 amino acids. CDR3 region: CASSLRPGQGLSPLHF. The CDR3 coding sequence is TGCGCCAGCAGCCTTCGTCCGGGACAGGGCCTCTCACCCCTCCACTTT.

Ten or more counts support this clonotype. CDR3 DNA sequence: TGTGCCAGCAGCCTAGTGGCGGGGAAGGAGCAGCCCCAGCATTTT. Translating gives CASSLVAGKEQPQHF. The chain combines TRBV7-2 with TRBJ1-5; no clear D. In germline, CDR1 is SGHTA, CDR2 FQGNSA. The CDR3 is 15 residues long. V lost 5 bases and J 7 bases, leaving 18 bases between the germline ends.

At least ten counts were recorded for this clonotype. CDR3 bases: TGTGCCAGCAGTTACGACGACAGGGTTTCGTTCGGCTACACCTTC. Its translation: CASSYDDRVSFGYTF. This chain connects TRBV6-2 or TRBV6-3 to TRBJ1-2; 7 nucleotides agree with TRBD1. There are 15 residues in the CDR3. The V and J ends lost 2 bases and 8 bases, in that order; junction bases with no gene match: 11. Germline V gene data show CDR1 as MNHEY and CDR2 as SVGEGT.

With regard to this clonotype: A read error may produce the germline difference seen at one junction end. The chain combines TRBV14 with TRBJ2-7; perhaps TRBD1 as D (5 bases). Germline CDR1 and CDR2: SGHDN and FVKESK. This CDR3 contains 16 residues. The CDR3 nucleotides are TGTACCAGCAGCCAAGGGCAGGGTAGGAGCTCCTACGAGCAGTACTTC. Its translation: CTSSQGQGRSSYEQYF.

This clonotype was seen only a few times. The rearrangement uses TRBV24-1 and TRBJ2-2, with D possibly TRBD2 on 5 matching bases. CDR3 length: 15 residues. V was shortened by 5 bases and J by 3 bases, with 12 bases between the two germline ends. Germline V gene data show CDR1 as KGHDR and CDR2 as SFDVKD. CDR3 region: CATSALGEDTGELFF. CDR3 coding DNA: TGTGCCACCAGTGCCCTGGGAGAGGACACCGGGGAGCTGTTTTTT.

This clonotype was detected a few times. The V and J genes are TRBV20-1 and TRBJ1-5; 7 nucleotides match TRBD1. The CDR3 length is 13 residues. J was trimmed by 5 bases and V by 1 base; bases with no gene match: 2. The germline V gene has CDR1 DFQATT and CDR2 SNEGSKA (reference sequence). CDR3 sequence: CSARGTGDQPQHF. In nucleotides, the CDR3 is TGCAGTGCTAGAGGGACAGGCGATCAGCCCCAGCATTTT.

This chain joins TRBV6-2 or TRBV6-3 and TRBJ2-7; 13 bases fit TRBD2. V lost 6 bases to trimming and J lost 2 bases; unmatched junction nucleotides: 7. CDR3 length: 16 amino acids. CDR1 is MNHEY and CDR2 is SVGEGT in the germline V gene. The CDR3 DNA reads as TGTGCCAGCAGCCACTCGGGACTAGCGGGGCCCTACGAGCAGTACTTC. Translated, it gives CASSHSGLAGPYEQYF.

The chain uses TRBV19 and TRBJ2-2, with D possibly matching TRBD1 (5 bases). The CDR3 has 15 amino acids. The V and J ends lost 4 bases and 2 bases respectively, with 11 bases between them. From germline, CDR1 is LNHDA and CDR2 SQIVND (reference sequence). The CDR3 region is CASSRPRVNTGELFF. The DNA of the CDR3 is TGTGCCAGTAGTAGACCCAGGGTTAACACCGGGGAGCTGTTTTTT.

This clonotype was observed a single time. The CDR3 nucleotides read TGTGCCTGGAGTCAGGGTATCGGTCCTGTGAACACTGAAGCTTTCTTT. Protein: CAWSQGIGPVNTEAFF. This chain uses TRBV30 with TRBJ1-1, with D maybe TRBD1 (5 bases). The V gene's germline CDR1 is GTSNPN and CDR2 SVGIG (reference sequence). The CDR3 runs 16 residues. Trimming shortened V by 2 bases and J by 0 bases, and 16 bases separated the two germline ends.

The chain is built from TRBV2 and TRBJ2-7, with D possibly being TRBD1 or TRBD2 (5 bases each). Germline V gene sequence: CDR1 SNHLY, CDR2 FYNNEI. The V and J ends lost 5 bases and 7 bases respectively, with 18 bases between them. The CDR3 length is 14 residues. The CDR3 is CASSPTGPTLEQYF. CDR3 nucleotide sequence: TGTGCCAGCAGTCCTACGGGGCCGACTTTAGAGCAGTACTTC.

The rearrangement joins TRBV10-3 to TRBJ2-2, with D possibly TRBD1 on 5 matching bases. The CDR3 consists of 14 residues. V lost 7 bases, J lost 3 bases, and 12 bases lay in between. CDR1 is ENHRY and CDR2 is SYGVKD in the germline V gene. The CDR3 spells CAIKRGRHTGELFF. In nucleotides, the CDR3 is TGTGCCATCAAAAGGGGAAGACACACCGGGGAGCTGTTTTTT.

This clonotype appeared many times. The V and J genes are TRBV20-1 and TRBJ1-5, with D maybe TRBD1 (6 bases). Trimming took off 6 bases at V and 2 bases at J, with 14 bases between the two ends. The germline V gene has CDR1 DFQATT and CDR2 SNEGSKA (reference sequence). This CDR3 contains 14 residues. The CDR3 protein is CSALVGAGNQPQHF. CDR3 DNA sequence: TGCAGTGCCCTAGTGGGGGCCGGCAATCAGCCCCAGCATTTT.

This chain joins TRBV6-5 and TRBJ1-2, with D possibly TRBD1 on 5 matching bases. The CDR3 spans 13 residues. Germline loops: CDR1 MNHEY, CDR2 SVGAGI. Trimming pared 2 bases from V and 7 bases from J, leaving 11 bases between. In DNA, the CDR3 is TGTGCCAGCAGTTACGGCAGGGTCGCTGGCTACACCTTC. Protein product: CASSYGRVAGYTF.

The sample holds a few counts of this clonotype. The chain links TRBV7-2 to TRBJ2-7; 11 nucleotides match TRBD2. The ends lost 11 bases at V and 1 base at J; junction bases unmatched: 16. Germline V gives CDR1 SGHTA, CDR2 FQGNSA. This CDR3 spans 17 amino acids. CDR3 bases: TGTGCCTGGAGTGTAACCGGGGGACTAGCGGAGTCCTACGAGCAGTACTTC. Amino acids: CAWSVTGGLAESYEQYF.